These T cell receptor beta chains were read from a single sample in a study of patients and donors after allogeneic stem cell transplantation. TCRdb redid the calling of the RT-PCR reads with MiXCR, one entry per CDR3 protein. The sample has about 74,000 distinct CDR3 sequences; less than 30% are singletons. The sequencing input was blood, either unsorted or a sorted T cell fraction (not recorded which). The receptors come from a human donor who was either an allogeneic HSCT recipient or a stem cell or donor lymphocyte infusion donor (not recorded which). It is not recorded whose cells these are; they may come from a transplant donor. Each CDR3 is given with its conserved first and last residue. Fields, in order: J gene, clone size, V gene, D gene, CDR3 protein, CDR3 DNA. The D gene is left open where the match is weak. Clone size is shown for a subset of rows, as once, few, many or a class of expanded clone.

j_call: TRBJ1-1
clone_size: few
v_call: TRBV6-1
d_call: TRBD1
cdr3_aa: CASSSGRGFTEAFF
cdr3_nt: TGTGCCAGCAGCTCGGGCAGGGGGTTCACTGAAGCTTTCTTT

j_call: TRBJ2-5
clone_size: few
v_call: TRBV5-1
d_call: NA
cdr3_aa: CASMNGPQETQYF
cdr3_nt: TGCGCCAGCATGAACGGGCCTCAAGAGACCCAGTACTTC

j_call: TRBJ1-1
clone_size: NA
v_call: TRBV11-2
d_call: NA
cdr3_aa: CASSQTTNTEAFF
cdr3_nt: TGTGCCAGCAGCCAGACAACGAACACTGAAGCTTTCTTT

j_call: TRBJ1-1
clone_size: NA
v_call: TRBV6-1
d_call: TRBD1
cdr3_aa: CASSEAQGQGMSNTEAFF
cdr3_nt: TGTGCCAGCAGTGAAGCCCAGGGACAGGGTATGTCGAACACTGAAGCTTTCTTT

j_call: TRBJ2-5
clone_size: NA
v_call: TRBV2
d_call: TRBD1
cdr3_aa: CASRDDRGSETQYF
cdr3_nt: TGTGCCAGCAGGGACGACAGGGGATCAGAGACCCAGTACTTC

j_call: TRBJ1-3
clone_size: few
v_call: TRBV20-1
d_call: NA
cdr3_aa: CSARSGNSGNTIYF
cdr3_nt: TGCAGTGCTAGATCGGGGAACTCTGGAAACACCATATATTTT

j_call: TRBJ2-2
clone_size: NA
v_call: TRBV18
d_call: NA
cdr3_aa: CASSPRTVPNTGERFF
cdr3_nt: TGTGCCAGCTCACCCCGGACGGTTCCGAACACCGGGGAGCGGTTTTTT

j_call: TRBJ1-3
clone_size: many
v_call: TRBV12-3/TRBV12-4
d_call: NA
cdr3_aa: CASSFGFPGSGNTIYF
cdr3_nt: TGTGCCAGCAGTTTTGGGTTTCCGGGCTCTGGAAACACCATATATTTT

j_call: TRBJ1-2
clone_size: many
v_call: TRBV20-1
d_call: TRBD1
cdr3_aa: CSATGGANYGYTF
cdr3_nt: TGCAGTGCTACAGGGGGGGCTAACTATGGCTACACCTTC

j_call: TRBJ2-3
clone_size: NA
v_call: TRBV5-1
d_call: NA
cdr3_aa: CASSLTGTQYF
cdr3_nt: TGCGCCAGCAGCTTAACCGGTACGCAGTATTTT

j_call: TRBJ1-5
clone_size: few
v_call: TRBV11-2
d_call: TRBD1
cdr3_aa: CASSLHRGGGNQPQHF
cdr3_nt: TGTGCCAGCAGCTTACACAGGGGTGGGGGCAATCAGCCCCAGCATTTT

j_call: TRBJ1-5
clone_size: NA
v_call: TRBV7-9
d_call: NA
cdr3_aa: CASSQSGAGGNNQPQHF
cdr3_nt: TGTGCCAGCAGCCAATCTGGGGCAGGTGGTAACAATCAGCCCCAGCATTTT

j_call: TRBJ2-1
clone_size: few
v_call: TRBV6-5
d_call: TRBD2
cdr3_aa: CASSPRLARWDNEQFF
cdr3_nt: TGTGCCAGCAGTCCCCGACTAGCCCGATGGGACAATGAGCAGTTCTTC

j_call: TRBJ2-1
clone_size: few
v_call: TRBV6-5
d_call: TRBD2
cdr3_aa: CASTAGGPLLNFNEQFF
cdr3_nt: TGTGCCAGCACCGCGGGGGGGCCCCTACTTAACTTCAATGAGCAGTTCTTC

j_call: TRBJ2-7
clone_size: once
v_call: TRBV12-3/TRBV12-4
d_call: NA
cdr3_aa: CASSHSIDPEGYEQYF
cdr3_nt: TGTGCCAGCAGCCACTCGATCGACCCGGAGGGCTACGAGCAGTACTTC

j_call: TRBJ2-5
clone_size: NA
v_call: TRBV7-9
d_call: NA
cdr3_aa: CASSSPRETQYF
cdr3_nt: TGTGCCAGCAGCTCACCGAGGGAGACCCAGTACTTC

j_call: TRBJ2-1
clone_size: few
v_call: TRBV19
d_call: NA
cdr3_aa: CASSIAGVYNEQFF
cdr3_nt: TGTGCCAGTAGTATAGCGGGGGTCTACAATGAGCAGTTCTTC

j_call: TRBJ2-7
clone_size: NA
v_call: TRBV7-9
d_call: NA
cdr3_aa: CASSEQGLGSYEQYF
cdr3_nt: TGTGCCAGCAGCGAACAGGGCCTGGGATCCTACGAGCAGTACTTC

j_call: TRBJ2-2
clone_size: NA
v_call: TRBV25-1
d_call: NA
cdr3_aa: CASSEGGAPNTGELFF
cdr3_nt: TGTGCCAGCAGTGAAGGGGGGGCCCCGAACACCGGGGAGCTGTTTTTT

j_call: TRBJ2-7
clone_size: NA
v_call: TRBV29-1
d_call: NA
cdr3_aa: CSVSVSYEQYF
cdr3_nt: TGCAGCGTTTCTGTCTCCTACGAGCAGTACTTC

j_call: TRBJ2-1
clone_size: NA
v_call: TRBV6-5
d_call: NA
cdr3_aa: CASTRLGAYNEQFF
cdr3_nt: TGTGCCAGCACAAGGCTAGGGGCATACAATGAGCAGTTCTTC

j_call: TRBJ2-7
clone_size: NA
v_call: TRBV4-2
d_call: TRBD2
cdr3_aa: CASSQDGLAGAYEQYF
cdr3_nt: TGTGCCAGCAGCCAAGATGGGCTAGCGGGAGCCTACGAGCAGTACTTC

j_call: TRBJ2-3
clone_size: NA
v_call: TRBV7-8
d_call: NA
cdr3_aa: CASSLDPSGTQYF
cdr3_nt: TGTGCCAGCAGCTTAGACCCGTCGGGTACGCAGTATTTT

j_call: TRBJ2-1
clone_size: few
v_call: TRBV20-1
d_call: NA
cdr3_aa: CSASRGINEQFF
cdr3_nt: TGCAGTGCTAGTAGGGGAATCAATGAGCAGTTCTTC

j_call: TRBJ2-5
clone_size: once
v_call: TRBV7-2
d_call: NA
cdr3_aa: CASSQPGPPNTQYF
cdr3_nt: TGTGCCAGCAGCCAGCCGGGACCGCCGAATACCCAGTACTTC

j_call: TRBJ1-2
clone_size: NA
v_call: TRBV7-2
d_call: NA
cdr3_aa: CASSLRGQGRGGYTF
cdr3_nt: TGTGCCAGCAGCTTAAGAGGTCAGGGTCGTGGGGGCTACACCTTC

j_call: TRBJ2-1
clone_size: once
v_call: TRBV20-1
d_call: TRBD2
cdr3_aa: CSAFQAGTYNEQFF
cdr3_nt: TGCAGTGCCTTTCAAGCGGGGACCTACAATGAGCAGTTCTTC

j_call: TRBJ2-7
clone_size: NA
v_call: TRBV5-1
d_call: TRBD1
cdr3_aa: CASSLDGTGYHEQYF
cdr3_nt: TGCGCCAGCAGCTTGGATGGGACAGGGTACCACGAGCAGTACTTC

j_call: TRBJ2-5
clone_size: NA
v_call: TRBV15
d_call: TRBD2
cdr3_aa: CATSPGTRLAGVGETQYF
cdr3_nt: TGTGCCACCAGCCCCGGGACGCGACTAGCGGGAGTAGGAGAGACCCAGTACTTC

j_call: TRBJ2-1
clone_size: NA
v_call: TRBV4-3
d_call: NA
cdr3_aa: CASSQVENYNEQFF
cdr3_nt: TGCGCCAGCAGCCAAGTGGAGAATTACAATGAGCAGTTCTTC

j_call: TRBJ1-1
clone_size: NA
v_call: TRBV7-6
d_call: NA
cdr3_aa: CASSLGGRMNTEAFF
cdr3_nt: TGTGCCAGCAGCTTAGGGGGGAGAATGAACACTGAAGCTTTCTTT

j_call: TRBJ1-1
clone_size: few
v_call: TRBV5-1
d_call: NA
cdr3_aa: CASSLVQGSDTEAFF
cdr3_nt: TGCGCCAGCAGCTTGGTACAAGGGTCGGACACTGAAGCTTTCTTT

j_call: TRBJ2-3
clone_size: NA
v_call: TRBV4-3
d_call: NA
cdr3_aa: CASGPGGLGNTQYF
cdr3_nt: TGCGCCAGCGGCCCGGGCGGTTTAGGGAATACGCAGTATTTT

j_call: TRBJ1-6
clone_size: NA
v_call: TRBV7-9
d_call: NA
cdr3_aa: CATHLTDGWGHALHF
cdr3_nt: TGTGCCACCCACCTTACCGACGGATGGGGGCATGCCCTCCACTTT

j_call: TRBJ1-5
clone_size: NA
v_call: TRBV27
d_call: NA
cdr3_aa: CASSFLGARGSTFGQPQHF
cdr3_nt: TGTGCCAGCAGTTTTCTGGGGGCCCGGGGATCCACCTTCGGTCAGCCCCAGCATTTT

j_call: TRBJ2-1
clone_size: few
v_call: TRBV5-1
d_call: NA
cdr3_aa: CASSLRITSYNEQFF
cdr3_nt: TGCGCCAGCAGCTTGCGGATTACGTCCTACAATGAGCAGTTCTTC

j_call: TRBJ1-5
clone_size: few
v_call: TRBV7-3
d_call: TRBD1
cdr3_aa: CASSLGTGVSNQPQHF
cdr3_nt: TGTGCCAGCAGCTTAGGGACAGGGGTTAGCAATCAGCCCCAGCATTTT

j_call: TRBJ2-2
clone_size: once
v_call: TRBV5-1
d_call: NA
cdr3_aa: CASSLGGPSNTGELFF
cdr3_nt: TGCGCCAGCAGCTTGGGGGGCCCTTCGAACACCGGGGAGCTGTTTTTT

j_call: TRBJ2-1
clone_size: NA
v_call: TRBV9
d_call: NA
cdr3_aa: CASSVEGGTYNEQFF
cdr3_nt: TGTGCCAGCAGCGTAGAGGGGGGGACCTACAATGAGCAGTTCTTC

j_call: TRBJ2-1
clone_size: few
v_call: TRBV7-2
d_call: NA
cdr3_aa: CASSSGTHYYNEQFF
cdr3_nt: TGTGCCAGCAGCTCTGGGACTCATTACTACAATGAGCAGTTCTTC

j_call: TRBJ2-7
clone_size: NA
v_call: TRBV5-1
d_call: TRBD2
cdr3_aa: CASSPRVTTSGNAYEQYF
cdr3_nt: TGCGCCAGCAGCCCGCGGGTCACTACTAGCGGGAACGCCTACGAGCAGTACTTC

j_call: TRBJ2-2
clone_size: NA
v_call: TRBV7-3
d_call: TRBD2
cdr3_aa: CASSSSGKAGELFF
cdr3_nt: TGTGCCAGCAGCTCAAGCGGGAAGGCCGGGGAGCTGTTTTTT

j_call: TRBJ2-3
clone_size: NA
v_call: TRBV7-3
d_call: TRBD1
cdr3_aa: CASSLVGQGVGTQYF
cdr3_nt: TGTGCCAGCAGCTTAGTTGGACAGGGAGTCGGTACGCAGTATTTT

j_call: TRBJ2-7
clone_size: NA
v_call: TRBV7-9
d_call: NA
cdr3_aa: CASSPNGEQDQSYEQYF
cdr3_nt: TGTGCCAGCAGCCCAAACGGCGAACAGGACCAGTCCTACGAGCAGTACTTC

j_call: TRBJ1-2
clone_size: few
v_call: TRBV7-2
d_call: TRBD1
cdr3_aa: CASSLVRQGDHGYTF
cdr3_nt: TGTGCCAGCAGCTTAGTGAGGCAGGGGGATCATGGCTACACCTTC

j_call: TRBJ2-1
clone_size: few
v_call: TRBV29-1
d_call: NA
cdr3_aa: CSVDGWAPADRSSYNEQFF
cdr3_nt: TGCAGCGTTGACGGGTGGGCGCCCGCTGATAGGAGCTCCTACAATGAGCAGTTCTTC

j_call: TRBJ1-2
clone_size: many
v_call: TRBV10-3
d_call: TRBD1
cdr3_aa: CAITGRQGLDYGYTF
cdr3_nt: TGTGCCATCACCGGACGACAGGGACTAGACTATGGCTACACCTTC

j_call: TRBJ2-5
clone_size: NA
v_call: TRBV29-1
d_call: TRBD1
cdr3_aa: CSCLNRPGTGKETQYF
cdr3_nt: TGCAGCTGTTTGAATCGTCCCGGGACAGGGAAGGAGACCCAGTACTTC

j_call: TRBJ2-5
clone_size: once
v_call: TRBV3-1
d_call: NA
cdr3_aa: CASSQFLVQETQYF
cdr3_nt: TGTGCCAGCAGCCAGTTTCTGGTCCAAGAGACCCAGTACTTC

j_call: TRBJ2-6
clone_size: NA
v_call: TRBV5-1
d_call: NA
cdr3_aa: CASSLAPSGAGANVLTF
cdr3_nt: TGCGCCAGCAGCTTGGCCCCGTCAGGGGCTGGGGCCAACGTCCTGACTTTC

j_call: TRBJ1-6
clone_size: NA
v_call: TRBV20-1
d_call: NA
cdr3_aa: CSARRLDSPLHF
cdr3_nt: TGCAGTGCTAGAAGGCTGGACTCACCCCTCCACTTT